The present T cell receptor beta chain was sequenced within a study of T cell repertoires in cytomegalovirus infection. Study-wide context: Well-studied HLA-B-restricted CMV epitopes were used in the study alongside recently identified HLA-C-restricted ones.

Unmatched junction bases numbered 5, after V lost 5 bases and J lost 4 bases. The CDR3 is made up of 15 amino acids. Using its own MiXCR run on the reads, TCRdb lists one record per CDR3 protein. The sample has 27,000 or so distinct CDR3 sequences, under 20% seen once; the top ten hold 65% to 85%. This clonotype occurred many times. What it binds is not known. The chain combines TRBV12-3 or TRBV12-4 with TRBJ2-1; 10 nucleotides align to TRBD2. The source material was CD8+ T cells from cultured PBMCs, sampled from culture after CMV antigen stimulation. This TCR was sampled from a human donor in good health (CMV status not recorded). Some clones in this sample may be carry-over from other donors' samples. CDR3 loop: CASSQLAGTYNEQFF. In nucleotides, the CDR3 is TGTGCCAGCAGTCAACTAGCGGGGACATACAATGAGCAGTTCTTC.